This TCR beta chain was identified during a study of shared clonotypes between healthy human individuals. Study-wide context: Researchers drew samples from two women and three men aged 18 to 49. Study-level points and caveats: Compared with memory subsets, naive subsets generally had larger estimated richness. A reduction in generation probabilities was seen for non-shared clonotypes relative to those shared by all four donors.

On this clone: The antigen is not known.

Replicate PCRs for sorted subsets used 200 to 250 ng DNA; this equaled about 30,000 T cell genomes. Data came from immunoSEQ multiplex PCR; TCRdb stores just in-frame clones and leaves some out. This table has around 340,000 clones, less than 75% appearing once. The length of the CDR3 is 15 residues. The V end lost 5 bases, the J end lost 3 bases, and 15 bases lay between the germline ends. Germline CDR1 SGHRS, CDR2 YFSETQ. This sequence joins TRBV5-1 and TRBJ2-1; D unclear. The sequence was obtained from a man aged 30 to 39 in good health. The sequencing input was memory CD4+ T cells sorted from blood. As for subset: CD45RA-negative fraction. The CDR3 DNA reads as TGCGCCAGCAGTCGGGCAGTTGAGAGCTACAATGAGCAGTTCTTC. Amino acid sequence: CASSRAVESYNEQFF.